The following is a T cell receptor (beta chain) sequence with its context. Its antigen is unknown. The V gene lost 0 bases and the J gene lost 1 base, with 10 bases spanning the gap. This CDR3 comprises 16 residues. Germline-derived CDR1 and CDR2 are SGHTA and FQGNSA. This specimen comes from a study of PD-L1 blockade in urothelial cancer. In the study overall: Investigators checked blood 3 weeks (second dose) and 6 weeks after treatment start. General study points: Pretreatment TCR clonality in blood, when below the median, was predictive of better survival.

Assay used: immunoSEQ multiplex PCR; TCRdb lists only in-frame clones, some missing. The sample yields about 63,000 clones, 81% seen once. Time point defined: pretreatment peripheral blood. This TCR came from a man aged 65-85 years with urothelial cancer. This chain connects TRBV7-2 to TRBJ2-1; D perhaps matches TRBD2 (5 bases). Sequenced material: PBMCs, taken around atezolizumab (anti-PD-L1) treatment. CDR3: CASSLALGVSYNEQFF. The CDR3 nucleotides are TGTGCCAGCAGCTTAGCACTAGGTGTATCCTACAATGAGCAGTTCTTC.